A selection of T cell receptor beta chains follows, all from one sample in a study of graft-versus-host responses after intestinal transplantation. For these receptors, no antigen is known. The data were produced by immunoSEQ multiplex PCR, yet TCRdb's version contains in-frame clones alone and is incomplete. The sample lists more than 85,000 clones, roughly 95% occurring once. This material consisted of unstimulated CD8+ T cells sorted from spleen or lymph node cells, taken before intestinal transplant. These receptors all come from a human donor who received an intestinal transplant. CDR3s include the opening cysteine and the closing phenylalanine or tryptophan. The order of the fields is CDR3 protein, V gene, J gene, D gene. A D gene is named only where the DNA matches it firmly.

CDR3aa: CASSRRDLLNEKLFF; v_gene: TRBV13; j_gene: TRBJ1-4; d_gene: -
CDR3aa: CASSDLRETQYF; v_gene: TRBV7-9; j_gene: TRBJ2-5; d_gene: -
CDR3aa: CASSDTRYEQFF; v_gene: TRBV28; j_gene: TRBJ2-1; d_gene: -
CDR3aa: CASSWWGREFTDTQYF; v_gene: TRBV27; j_gene: TRBJ2-3; d_gene: -
CDR3aa: CASSSGLEETQYF; v_gene: TRBV27; j_gene: TRBJ2-5; d_gene: TRBD2
CDR3aa: CASSYSTGAGEQYF; v_gene: TRBV6-5; j_gene: TRBJ2-7; d_gene: -
CDR3aa: CASSDQSYNEQFF; v_gene: TRBV2; j_gene: TRBJ2-1; d_gene: -
CDR3aa: CATQGQGGEQYF; v_gene: TRBV7-9; j_gene: TRBJ2-7; d_gene: TRBD1
CDR3aa: CASSVEGLPNTEAFF; v_gene: TRBV9; j_gene: TRBJ1-1; d_gene: -
CDR3aa: CAWRAQKDLSDEQFF; v_gene: TRBV30; j_gene: TRBJ2-1; d_gene: -
CDR3aa: CASSLGGTGGTQYF; v_gene: TRBV27; j_gene: TRBJ2-5; d_gene: TRBD1
CDR3aa: CASSLGYEQYF; v_gene: TRBV27; j_gene: TRBJ2-7; d_gene: -
CDR3aa: CASSDPAGTNTGELFF; v_gene: TRBV2; j_gene: TRBJ2-2; d_gene: -
CDR3aa: CASSEVGGSYEQYF; v_gene: TRBV6-1; j_gene: TRBJ2-7; d_gene: -
CDR3aa: CASSISGTPGNTIYF; v_gene: TRBV19; j_gene: TRBJ1-3; d_gene: -
CDR3aa: CASSWGYEQYF; v_gene: TRBV11-2; j_gene: TRBJ2-7; d_gene: -
CDR3aa: CASSLSLGAKNIQYF; v_gene: TRBV7-2; j_gene: TRBJ2-4; d_gene: -
CDR3aa: CASSLNMARELFF; v_gene: TRBV7-9; j_gene: TRBJ2-2; d_gene: -
CDR3aa: CSVVAVTDEQFF; v_gene: TRBV29-1; j_gene: TRBJ2-1; d_gene: -
CDR3aa: CASSYSPSRNEQFF; v_gene: TRBV6-5; j_gene: TRBJ2-1; d_gene: -
CDR3aa: CASSWDRASTDTQYF; v_gene: TRBV28; j_gene: TRBJ2-3; d_gene: TRBD1
CDR3aa: CASSLGTGSPVAYGQYF; v_gene: TRBV13; j_gene: TRBJ2-7; d_gene: -
CDR3aa: CASRGTGDPGVGPQHF; v_gene: TRBV6-6; j_gene: TRBJ1-5; d_gene: TRBD1
CDR3aa: CASSLGDPYEQYF; v_gene: TRBV5-8; j_gene: TRBJ2-7; d_gene: -
CDR3aa: CASSVAGAPEIEAFF; v_gene: TRBV9; j_gene: TRBJ1-1; d_gene: -
CDR3aa: CASSLALLDIGGEAGVHEQFF; v_gene: TRBV7-6; j_gene: TRBJ2-1; d_gene: -
CDR3aa: CASSLTGGAGQPQHF; v_gene: TRBV7-9; j_gene: TRBJ1-5; d_gene: TRBD1
CDR3aa: CASSFSGGQETQYF; v_gene: TRBV7-9; j_gene: TRBJ2-5; d_gene: -
CDR3aa: CASSPPGALEQFF; v_gene: TRBV5-1; j_gene: TRBJ2-1; d_gene: -
CDR3aa: CAWSLGDTGYQPQHF; v_gene: TRBV30; j_gene: TRBJ1-5; d_gene: -
CDR3aa: CASSDVGEDTGELFF; v_gene: TRBV2; j_gene: TRBJ2-2; d_gene: -
CDR3aa: CASSWTSGRANEQYF; v_gene: TRBV6-1; j_gene: TRBJ2-7; d_gene: TRBD2
CDR3aa: CASSARGTLGNQPQHF; v_gene: TRBV25-1; j_gene: TRBJ1-5; d_gene: -
CDR3aa: CASSIAPTTGGSFYEQYF; v_gene: TRBV19; j_gene: TRBJ2-7; d_gene: TRBD1
CDR3aa: CASATGQGQPQHF; v_gene: TRBV11-2; j_gene: TRBJ1-5; d_gene: TRBD1
CDR3aa: CASGTGTYEQYF; v_gene: TRBV30; j_gene: TRBJ2-7; d_gene: TRBD1
CDR3aa: CASSLTGGGSGYTF; v_gene: TRBV27; j_gene: TRBJ1-2; d_gene: TRBD1
CDR3aa: CSVEGGNEQFF; v_gene: TRBV29-1; j_gene: TRBJ2-1; d_gene: -
CDR3aa: CASSLGGSGNEQFF; v_gene: TRBV7-3; j_gene: TRBJ2-1; d_gene: TRBD2
CDR3aa: CASSIAQGSYEQYF; v_gene: TRBV19; j_gene: TRBJ2-7; d_gene: -
CDR3aa: CASSEPSPDRFSYNEQFF; v_gene: TRBV10-1; j_gene: TRBJ2-1; d_gene: -
CDR3aa: CASSLLLAGGPEETQYF; v_gene: TRBV7-9; j_gene: TRBJ2-5; d_gene: TRBD2
CDR3aa: CASSLARSTDTQYF; v_gene: TRBV5-1; j_gene: TRBJ2-3; d_gene: -
CDR3aa: CASRRADWGTYEQYF; v_gene: TRBV13; j_gene: TRBJ2-7; d_gene: -